Listed below are T cell receptor beta chains from one sample, sequenced in a study of blood T cell repertoires in COVID-19. Measured with immunoSEQ multiplex PCR; TCRdb has only the in-frame clones, and not every one. The top ten hold 5.6% of the sample, which has 50,000 to 70,000 clones, 80% to 90% seen once. The sequencing sample was made of peripheral blood. These receptors were taken from a woman between 55 and 75 years old with acute or convalescent COVID-19. Each CDR3 is given with its conserved first and last residue. The D gene is left open where the match is weak. Clone size appears in some rows only: once, few, many, or a class for an expanded clone.

TRBV20-1	-	TRBJ1-1	-	TGCAGTGCGAGTACAGGTGAAGCTTTCTTT	CSASTGEAFF
TRBV30	-	TRBJ2-7	TRBD2	TGTGCCTGGAGCCCCGGGGGGGGGCGGGAGCAGTACTTC	CAWSPGGGREQYF
TRBV12-3/TRBV12-4	-	TRBJ1-1	-	TGTGCCAGCAGTTTAACTGCTGAAGCTTTCTTT	CASSLTAEAFF
TRBV4-1	-	TRBJ1-4	-	TGCGCCAGCAGCCAAGGAGTCAGGGATGAAAAACTGTTTTTT	CASSQGVRDEKLFF
TRBV6-5	-	TRBJ2-3	-	TGTGCCAGCAGTTCCCTAGGGGCAGTAGGGACAGATACGCAGTATTTT	CASSSLGAVGTDTQYF
TRBV10-1	-	TRBJ2-3	TRBD1	TGCGCCAGCAGTGAGGACAGGGAAACAGATACGCAGTATTTT	CASSEDRETDTQYF
TRBV7-9	-	TRBJ2-3	-	TGTGCCAGCAGCTGGGACATAACAAGCACAGATACGCAGTATTTT	CASSWDITSTDTQYF
TRBV5-1	-	TRBJ2-5	TRBD2	TGCGCCAGCAGCCCTAGCGGGGGGAAAGAGACCCAGTACTTC	CASSPSGGKETQYF
TRBV18	-	TRBJ2-7	-	TGTGCCAGCTCACCACCGACGGGTTACCTCTACGAGCAGTACTTC	CASSPPTGYLYEQYF
TRBV27	few	TRBJ1-6	-	TGTGCCAGCAGTTTACGGGGAAACTATAATTCACCCCTCCACTTT	CASSLRGNYNSPLHF